This note documents a single T cell receptor (beta chain) sequence. Its target is not known. There are 15 residues in the CDR3. Germline V gene data show CDR1 as SGHRS and CDR2 as YFSETQ. Trimming at V came to 2 bases and at J to 9 bases, leaving 5 bases not matched to a gene. In each case, RNA was isolated and then reverse transcribed into cDNA as the sequencing template. Assay: immunoSEQ multiplex PCR; the TCRdb copy retains only in-frame clones and omits some. The sample includes some 5,500 clones, under 80% of them seen just once. Peripheral blood and lesional scalp punch biopsies came from alopecia areata patients. These data belong to a study of CD8+ T cells in alopecia areata. Study background: Administration of oral tofacitinib to treated patients was at 5 to 10 mg twice daily. Study-level results: Clarity of TCR sharing across patients fell short of that in mice, possibly HLA-related.

Sample: skin, taken at week 0. This clonotype was obtained from a human donor with alopecia areata. The chain combines TRBV5-1 with TRBJ2-1, with 13 bases that match TRBD2. CDR3 region: CASSFGLAGVGEQFF. The CDR3 region has the DNA TGCGCCAGCAGCTTCGGACTAGCGGGGGTGGGTGAGCAGTTCTTC.